This T cell receptor (beta chain) appears in the sequencing data of a study of neurological immune-mediated disorders. This sample's time point: longitudinal time-point 1 (baseline). The sample holds many counts of this clonotype. The cDNA was generated by 5'RACE with 10-nucleotide random UMIs. From 15-18 subjects, each sequencing run yielded over 190 million TCR-beta sequences. TCRdb ran MiXCR on the 5' RACE reads and lists one entry per CDR3 protein. The table records 55,000 to 80,000 distinct CDR3 sequences, around 13% of them present only once. CDR1 is DFQATT and CDR2 is SNEGSKA in the germline V gene (reference sequence). This CDR3 contains 17 residues. V lost 6 bases and J lost 1, with 24 bases in between.

This TCR derives from a female donor with HTLV-1-associated myelopathy (HAM/TSP). The specimen sequenced was PBMCs. The chain links TRBV20-1 to TRBJ2-5; tentative D call: TRBD1 (6 bases). The CDR3: CSAPPVPYRASQETQYF. The DNA of the CDR3 is TGCAGTGCCCCCCCAGTCCCATACAGGGCGAGCCAAGAGACCCAGTACTTC.